This passage covers 9 T cell receptor beta chains from one sample sequenced in a study of T cells after yellow fever vaccination. Each CDR3 protein gets one entry after TCRdb re-called the 5' RACE reads with MiXCR. The data contain about 240,000 distinct CDR3 sequences, 6.9% of them singletons. The source material was CD4+ T cells sorted from PBMCs, sampled 15 days after the yellow fever booster vaccination. The receptors derive from a man younger than 45 who received the YFV17D yellow fever vaccine.

This chain links TRBV15 with TRBJ2-3, with TRBD2 matching over 8 bases. The CDR3 covers 15 residues. Losses at the gene ends were 6 bases for V and 3 bases for J; bases not matched to a gene: 8. The germline V gene has CDR1 LNHNV and CDR2 YYDKDF (reference sequence). CDR3 sequence: CATREPGLVTDTQYF. Here the CDR3 DNA reads TGTGCCACCAGGGAACCGGGACTAGTTACAGATACGCAGTATTTT.

The chain recombines TRBV7-2 with TRBJ2-3, with D possibly being TRBD2 (5 bases). Germline V CDR1 and CDR2: SGHTA, FQGNSA. CDR3 length equals 15 residues. The germline V and J ends were trimmed by 5 bases and 4 bases, with 16 bases remaining between them. The chain's CDR3 is CASSQGLGWADTQYF. In DNA form, the CDR3 reads TGTGCCAGCAGCCAAGGACTGGGGTGGGCAGATACGCAGTATTTT.

This clonotype has only a few counts. The V and J genes are TRBV19 and TRBJ2-2; 10 bases map to TRBD1. Germline CDR1 and CDR2: LNHDA and SQIVND (reference sequence). The CDR3 is made up of 13 amino acids. V was pared by 9 bases and J by 11 bases, with 9 bases of the junction left unmatched. Here the CDR3 DNA reads TGTGCCAGCCGGGACAGGGGTCCTGGAGAGCTGTTTTTT. This translates into CASRDRGPGELFF.

A few counts support this clonotype. J is TRBJ2-3 and V is TRBV5-1, with D maybe TRBD2 (6 bases). Germline V lookup: CDR1 SGHRS, CDR2 YFSETQ. The CDR3 has 15 residues. The ends were cut back, 0 bases at V and 1 base at J, with 9 bases in the middle. The CDR3 coding sequence is TGCGCCAGCAGCTTGGGAGGACTACGCACAGATACGCAGTATTTT. Residues: CASSLGGLRTDTQYF.

On this clonotype: An end of the junction does not agree with germline; a read error may underlie this. CDR3 DNA: TGTGCCCGCAGCTTGGATTGGGATGAGCAGTTCTTC. Translating it yields CARSLDWDEQFF. The V and J genes are TRBV5-6 and TRBJ2-1; no firm D call. Germline loops: CDR1 SGHDT, CDR2 YYEEEE. The CDR3 has 12 amino acids. Based on the CDR3 plus reference TRBV5-6 and TRBJ2-1, the full variable domain is DAGVTQSPTHLIKTRGQQVTLRCSPKSGHDTVSWYQQALGQGPQFIFQYYEEEERQRGNFPDRFSGHQFPNYSSELNVNALLLGDSALYLCARSLDWDEQFFGPGTRLTVL.

The table lists this clonotype with many counts. V is TRBV7-9 and J is TRBJ2-7; 9 bases align to TRBD2. The CDR3 spans 15 residues. J gave up 0 bases and V 5 bases, and 5 bases lay outside the gene matches. The germline CDR1 and CDR2 sequences are SEHNR and FQNEAQ (reference sequence). The CDR3 nucleotides read TGTGCCAGCAGCAATCTAGCGGGGTCCTCCTACGAGCAGTACTTC. Protein sequence: CASSNLAGSSYEQYF.

The genes are TRBV19 and TRBJ1-5; no definite D call. Deletions cut 0 bases from V and 7 bases from J, with 10 bases between. The CDR3 consists of 14 residues. CDR1 and CDR2 from the germline V gene are LNHDA and SQIVND (reference sequence). The CDR3 sequence: CASSIDSFGQPQHF. The CDR3 coding sequence is TGTGCCAGTAGTATAGACAGTTTTGGGCAGCCCCAGCATTTT.

This clonotype occurred many times. This chain joins TRBV29-1 and TRBJ1-3; D is perhaps TRBD1 (6 bases). V shed 6 bases and J shed 4 bases, with 13 bases lying between them. From germline, CDR1 is SQVTM and CDR2 ANQGSEA. The CDR3 totals 13 residues. The CDR3 is CSVGADNGNTIYF. The DNA for the CDR3 is TGCAGCGTGGGGGCGGACAACGGAAACACCATATATTTT.

This clonotype was seen ten or more times. This chain connects TRBV7-2 to TRBJ2-7; D remains unclear. There are 13 residues in the CDR3. Germline assignment: CDR1 SGHTA and CDR2 FQGNSA. Trimming took off 2 bases at V and 0 bases at J, with 5 bases between the two ends. The DNA for the CDR3 is TGTGCCAGCAGCTTACAGACCTCCTACGAGCAGTACTTC. Its translation: CASSLQTSYEQYF.